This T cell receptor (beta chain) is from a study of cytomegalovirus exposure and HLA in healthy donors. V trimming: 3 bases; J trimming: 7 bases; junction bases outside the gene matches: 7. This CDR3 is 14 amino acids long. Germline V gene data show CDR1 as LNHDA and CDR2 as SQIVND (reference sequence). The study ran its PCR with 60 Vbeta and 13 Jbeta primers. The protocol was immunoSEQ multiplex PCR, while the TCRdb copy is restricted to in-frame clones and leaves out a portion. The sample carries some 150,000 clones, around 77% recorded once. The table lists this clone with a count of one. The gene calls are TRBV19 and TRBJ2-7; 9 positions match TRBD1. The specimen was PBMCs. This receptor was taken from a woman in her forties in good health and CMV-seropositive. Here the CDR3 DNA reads TGTGCCAGTAGTATTGGACAGGGGACGGGGGAGCAGTACTTC. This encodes CASSIGQGTGEQYF.